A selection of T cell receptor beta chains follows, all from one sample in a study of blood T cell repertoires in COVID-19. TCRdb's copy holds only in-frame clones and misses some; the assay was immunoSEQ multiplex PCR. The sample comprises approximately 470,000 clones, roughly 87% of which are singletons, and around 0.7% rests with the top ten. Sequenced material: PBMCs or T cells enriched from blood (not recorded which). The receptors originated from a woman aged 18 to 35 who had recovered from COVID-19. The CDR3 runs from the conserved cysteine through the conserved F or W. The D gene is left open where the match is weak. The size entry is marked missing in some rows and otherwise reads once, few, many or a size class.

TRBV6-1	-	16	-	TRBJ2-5	TGTGCCAGCAGTGAATATGCGGGGACAGCGGGTGAGACCCAGTACTTC	CASSEYAGTAGETQYF
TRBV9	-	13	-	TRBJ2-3	TGTGCCAGCAGCGTAGCTAACCGAGATACGCAGTATTTT	CASSVANRDTQYF
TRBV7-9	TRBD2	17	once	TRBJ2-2	TGTGCCAGCAGCAAGACTAGCGGGGGGCCCAACACCGGGGAGCTGTTTTTT	CASSKTSGGPNTGELFF
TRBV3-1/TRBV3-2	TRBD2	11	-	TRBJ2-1	TGTGCCAGCTCCTTAGCGGGGGTGGGGTTCTTC	CASSLAGVGFF
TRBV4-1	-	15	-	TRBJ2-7	TGCGCCAGCAGCCACCCAGGGACACTCTACTACGAGCAGTACTTC	CASSHPGTLYYEQYF
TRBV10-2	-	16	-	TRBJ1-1	TGCGCCAGCCCCAAATTGGCGGCTCCCACCCTTCTTGAAGCTTTCTTT	CASPKLAAPTLLEAFF
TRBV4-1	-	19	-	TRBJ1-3	TGCGCCAGCAGCCCAATACCCCGGGGGACGACTTACTCTGGAAACACCATATATTTT	CASSPIPRGTTYSGNTIYF
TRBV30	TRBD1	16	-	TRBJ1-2	TGTGCCTGGATCCGGGACAGTTTACTATCTAACTATGGCTACACCTTC	CAWIRDSLLSNYGYTF
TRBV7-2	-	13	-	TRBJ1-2	TGTGCCAGCAGCTTAGGACTTAACTATGGCTACACCTTC	CASSLGLNYGYTF
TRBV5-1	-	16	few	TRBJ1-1	TGCGCCAGCAGCACCCAAGGTGGGGCCTGGAACACTGAAGCTTTCTTT	CASSTQGGAWNTEAFF
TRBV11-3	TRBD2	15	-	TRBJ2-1	TGTGCCAGCAGCTCCGCCGGGACTAGCGGGCCTGAGCAGTTCTTC	CASSSAGTSGPEQFF
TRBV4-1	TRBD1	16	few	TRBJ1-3	TGCGCCAGCAGCCGGTCCGGGACAGACTCTGGAAACACCATATATTTT	CASSRSGTDSGNTIYF
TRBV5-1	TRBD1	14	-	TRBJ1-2	TGCGCCAGCAGCTTGGCAGAGGACAGGGCGGACCACACCTTC	CASSLAEDRADHTF
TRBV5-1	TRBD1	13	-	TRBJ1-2	TGCGCCAGCAGCTTGACAGGGGTACAAGGCTACACCTTC	CASSLTGVQGYTF
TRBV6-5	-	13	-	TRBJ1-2	TGTGCCAGCAGCCTCGACAGGACCTATGGCTACACCTTC	CASSLDRTYGYTF
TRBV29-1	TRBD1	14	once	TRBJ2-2	TGCAGCGTTCGACAGGGGTCGAACACCGGGGAGCTGTTTTTT	CSVRQGSNTGELFF
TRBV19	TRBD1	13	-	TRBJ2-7	TGTGCCAGTCAAGGGGACAGTTCCTACGAGCAGTACTTC	CASQGDSSYEQYF
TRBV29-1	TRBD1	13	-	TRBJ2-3	TGCAGCGCGGGACAGGGGGCATATGATACGCAGTATTTT	CSAGQGAYDTQYF
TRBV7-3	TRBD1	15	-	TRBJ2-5	TGTGCCAGCAGCTACCTCGGGACAGGGGTGGAGACCCAGTACTTC	CASSYLGTGVETQYF
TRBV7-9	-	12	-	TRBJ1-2	TGTGCCAGCAGCTTAGGAGCAAATGGCTACACCTTC	CASSLGANGYTF
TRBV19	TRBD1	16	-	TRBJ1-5	TGTGCCAGTAGTATAGGATGGCAGGGGGACAATCAGCCCCAGCATTTT	CASSIGWQGDNQPQHF
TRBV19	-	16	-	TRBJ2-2	TGTGCCAGTAGTATCAGCGCGGGGTTAACGACCGGGGAGCTGTTTTTT	CASSISAGLTTGELFF
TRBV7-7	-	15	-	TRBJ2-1	TGTGCCAGCAGCCCCCCCAGGGTCCCCTACAATGAGCAGTTCTTC	CASSPPRVPYNEQFF
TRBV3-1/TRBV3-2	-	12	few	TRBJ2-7	TGTGCCAGCAGCCAAGCCGAGAGCGAGCAGTACTTC	CASSQAESEQYF
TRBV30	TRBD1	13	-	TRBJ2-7	TGTGCCTGGAGCACGGGACAGGGAGACGAGCAGTACTTC	CAWSTGQGDEQYF
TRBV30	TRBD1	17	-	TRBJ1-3	TGTGCCTGGAAAGAAGACAGGGGACCTTATAGTGGTAACACCATATATTTT	CAWKEDRGPYSGNTIYF
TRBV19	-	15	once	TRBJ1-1	TGTGCCAGTAGTATAGACCCTGAGCGGGGCACTGAAGCTTTCTTT	CASSIDPERGTEAFF
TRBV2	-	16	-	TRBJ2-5	TGTGCCAGCAGTGAAGGGAATAGCGGCTATCAAGAGACCCAGTACTTC	CASSEGNSGYQETQYF
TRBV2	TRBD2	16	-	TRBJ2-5	TGTGCCAGCAGTGAAGCGGGACTAGTCTTCCAAGAGACCCAGTACTTC	CASSEAGLVFQETQYF
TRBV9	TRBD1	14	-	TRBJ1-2	TGTGCCAGCAGCCCGGACAGGGCGGGAATTCTTTACACCTTC	CASSPDRAGILYTF
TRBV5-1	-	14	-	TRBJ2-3	TGCGCCAGCCGAGTCGGGGGGCCCGGTGATACGCAGTATTTT	CASRVGGPGDTQYF